The entry that follows covers one T cell receptor (beta chain) sequence. Its antigen is unidentified. V shed 6 bases, J shed 7 bases, and the junction held 9 bases outside the gene matches. The germline V gene has CDR1 MNHEY and CDR2 SVGAGI. The CDR3 is made up of 15 amino acids. The data stem from a study of persistence of HIV-infected CD4 T cells. Study as a whole: Donors had been on suppressive ART for a median of roughly 8 years.

The immunoSEQ assay was version 4, run in survey mode. Method: immunoSEQ multiplex PCR; TCRdb's copy keeps in-frame clones and lacks some. The sample has tens of thousands of clones, approximately 80% seen once. Study results and caveats: Antigen-responding cells were enriched for degenerate expanded CDR3beta sequences.

The stimulus was an HIV-1 Gag 15-mer peptide pool, roughly 1 ug/peptide/mL. Sorted nonresponding memory CD4+ T cells were CD40L-negative, CD69-negative, CD45RO-high. Inclusion required CMV-positive serology and CD4+ counts above 400 cells/uL. Before stimulation, PBMCs underwent CD8+ T cell depletion. The sequence came from an adult man with HIV who was CMV-seropositive. The V call is TRBV6-5, the J call TRBJ1-4, with 9 bases aligning to TRBD1. The material sequenced was CD4+ T cells sorted from PBMCs after approximately 20-hour stimulation, taken from a patient who received antiretroviral therapy. Here the CDR3 DNA reads TGTGCCAGCAGGGGAACAGGGGGCGCTGGTGAAAAACTGTTTTTT. Protein sequence: CASRGTGGAGEKLFF.